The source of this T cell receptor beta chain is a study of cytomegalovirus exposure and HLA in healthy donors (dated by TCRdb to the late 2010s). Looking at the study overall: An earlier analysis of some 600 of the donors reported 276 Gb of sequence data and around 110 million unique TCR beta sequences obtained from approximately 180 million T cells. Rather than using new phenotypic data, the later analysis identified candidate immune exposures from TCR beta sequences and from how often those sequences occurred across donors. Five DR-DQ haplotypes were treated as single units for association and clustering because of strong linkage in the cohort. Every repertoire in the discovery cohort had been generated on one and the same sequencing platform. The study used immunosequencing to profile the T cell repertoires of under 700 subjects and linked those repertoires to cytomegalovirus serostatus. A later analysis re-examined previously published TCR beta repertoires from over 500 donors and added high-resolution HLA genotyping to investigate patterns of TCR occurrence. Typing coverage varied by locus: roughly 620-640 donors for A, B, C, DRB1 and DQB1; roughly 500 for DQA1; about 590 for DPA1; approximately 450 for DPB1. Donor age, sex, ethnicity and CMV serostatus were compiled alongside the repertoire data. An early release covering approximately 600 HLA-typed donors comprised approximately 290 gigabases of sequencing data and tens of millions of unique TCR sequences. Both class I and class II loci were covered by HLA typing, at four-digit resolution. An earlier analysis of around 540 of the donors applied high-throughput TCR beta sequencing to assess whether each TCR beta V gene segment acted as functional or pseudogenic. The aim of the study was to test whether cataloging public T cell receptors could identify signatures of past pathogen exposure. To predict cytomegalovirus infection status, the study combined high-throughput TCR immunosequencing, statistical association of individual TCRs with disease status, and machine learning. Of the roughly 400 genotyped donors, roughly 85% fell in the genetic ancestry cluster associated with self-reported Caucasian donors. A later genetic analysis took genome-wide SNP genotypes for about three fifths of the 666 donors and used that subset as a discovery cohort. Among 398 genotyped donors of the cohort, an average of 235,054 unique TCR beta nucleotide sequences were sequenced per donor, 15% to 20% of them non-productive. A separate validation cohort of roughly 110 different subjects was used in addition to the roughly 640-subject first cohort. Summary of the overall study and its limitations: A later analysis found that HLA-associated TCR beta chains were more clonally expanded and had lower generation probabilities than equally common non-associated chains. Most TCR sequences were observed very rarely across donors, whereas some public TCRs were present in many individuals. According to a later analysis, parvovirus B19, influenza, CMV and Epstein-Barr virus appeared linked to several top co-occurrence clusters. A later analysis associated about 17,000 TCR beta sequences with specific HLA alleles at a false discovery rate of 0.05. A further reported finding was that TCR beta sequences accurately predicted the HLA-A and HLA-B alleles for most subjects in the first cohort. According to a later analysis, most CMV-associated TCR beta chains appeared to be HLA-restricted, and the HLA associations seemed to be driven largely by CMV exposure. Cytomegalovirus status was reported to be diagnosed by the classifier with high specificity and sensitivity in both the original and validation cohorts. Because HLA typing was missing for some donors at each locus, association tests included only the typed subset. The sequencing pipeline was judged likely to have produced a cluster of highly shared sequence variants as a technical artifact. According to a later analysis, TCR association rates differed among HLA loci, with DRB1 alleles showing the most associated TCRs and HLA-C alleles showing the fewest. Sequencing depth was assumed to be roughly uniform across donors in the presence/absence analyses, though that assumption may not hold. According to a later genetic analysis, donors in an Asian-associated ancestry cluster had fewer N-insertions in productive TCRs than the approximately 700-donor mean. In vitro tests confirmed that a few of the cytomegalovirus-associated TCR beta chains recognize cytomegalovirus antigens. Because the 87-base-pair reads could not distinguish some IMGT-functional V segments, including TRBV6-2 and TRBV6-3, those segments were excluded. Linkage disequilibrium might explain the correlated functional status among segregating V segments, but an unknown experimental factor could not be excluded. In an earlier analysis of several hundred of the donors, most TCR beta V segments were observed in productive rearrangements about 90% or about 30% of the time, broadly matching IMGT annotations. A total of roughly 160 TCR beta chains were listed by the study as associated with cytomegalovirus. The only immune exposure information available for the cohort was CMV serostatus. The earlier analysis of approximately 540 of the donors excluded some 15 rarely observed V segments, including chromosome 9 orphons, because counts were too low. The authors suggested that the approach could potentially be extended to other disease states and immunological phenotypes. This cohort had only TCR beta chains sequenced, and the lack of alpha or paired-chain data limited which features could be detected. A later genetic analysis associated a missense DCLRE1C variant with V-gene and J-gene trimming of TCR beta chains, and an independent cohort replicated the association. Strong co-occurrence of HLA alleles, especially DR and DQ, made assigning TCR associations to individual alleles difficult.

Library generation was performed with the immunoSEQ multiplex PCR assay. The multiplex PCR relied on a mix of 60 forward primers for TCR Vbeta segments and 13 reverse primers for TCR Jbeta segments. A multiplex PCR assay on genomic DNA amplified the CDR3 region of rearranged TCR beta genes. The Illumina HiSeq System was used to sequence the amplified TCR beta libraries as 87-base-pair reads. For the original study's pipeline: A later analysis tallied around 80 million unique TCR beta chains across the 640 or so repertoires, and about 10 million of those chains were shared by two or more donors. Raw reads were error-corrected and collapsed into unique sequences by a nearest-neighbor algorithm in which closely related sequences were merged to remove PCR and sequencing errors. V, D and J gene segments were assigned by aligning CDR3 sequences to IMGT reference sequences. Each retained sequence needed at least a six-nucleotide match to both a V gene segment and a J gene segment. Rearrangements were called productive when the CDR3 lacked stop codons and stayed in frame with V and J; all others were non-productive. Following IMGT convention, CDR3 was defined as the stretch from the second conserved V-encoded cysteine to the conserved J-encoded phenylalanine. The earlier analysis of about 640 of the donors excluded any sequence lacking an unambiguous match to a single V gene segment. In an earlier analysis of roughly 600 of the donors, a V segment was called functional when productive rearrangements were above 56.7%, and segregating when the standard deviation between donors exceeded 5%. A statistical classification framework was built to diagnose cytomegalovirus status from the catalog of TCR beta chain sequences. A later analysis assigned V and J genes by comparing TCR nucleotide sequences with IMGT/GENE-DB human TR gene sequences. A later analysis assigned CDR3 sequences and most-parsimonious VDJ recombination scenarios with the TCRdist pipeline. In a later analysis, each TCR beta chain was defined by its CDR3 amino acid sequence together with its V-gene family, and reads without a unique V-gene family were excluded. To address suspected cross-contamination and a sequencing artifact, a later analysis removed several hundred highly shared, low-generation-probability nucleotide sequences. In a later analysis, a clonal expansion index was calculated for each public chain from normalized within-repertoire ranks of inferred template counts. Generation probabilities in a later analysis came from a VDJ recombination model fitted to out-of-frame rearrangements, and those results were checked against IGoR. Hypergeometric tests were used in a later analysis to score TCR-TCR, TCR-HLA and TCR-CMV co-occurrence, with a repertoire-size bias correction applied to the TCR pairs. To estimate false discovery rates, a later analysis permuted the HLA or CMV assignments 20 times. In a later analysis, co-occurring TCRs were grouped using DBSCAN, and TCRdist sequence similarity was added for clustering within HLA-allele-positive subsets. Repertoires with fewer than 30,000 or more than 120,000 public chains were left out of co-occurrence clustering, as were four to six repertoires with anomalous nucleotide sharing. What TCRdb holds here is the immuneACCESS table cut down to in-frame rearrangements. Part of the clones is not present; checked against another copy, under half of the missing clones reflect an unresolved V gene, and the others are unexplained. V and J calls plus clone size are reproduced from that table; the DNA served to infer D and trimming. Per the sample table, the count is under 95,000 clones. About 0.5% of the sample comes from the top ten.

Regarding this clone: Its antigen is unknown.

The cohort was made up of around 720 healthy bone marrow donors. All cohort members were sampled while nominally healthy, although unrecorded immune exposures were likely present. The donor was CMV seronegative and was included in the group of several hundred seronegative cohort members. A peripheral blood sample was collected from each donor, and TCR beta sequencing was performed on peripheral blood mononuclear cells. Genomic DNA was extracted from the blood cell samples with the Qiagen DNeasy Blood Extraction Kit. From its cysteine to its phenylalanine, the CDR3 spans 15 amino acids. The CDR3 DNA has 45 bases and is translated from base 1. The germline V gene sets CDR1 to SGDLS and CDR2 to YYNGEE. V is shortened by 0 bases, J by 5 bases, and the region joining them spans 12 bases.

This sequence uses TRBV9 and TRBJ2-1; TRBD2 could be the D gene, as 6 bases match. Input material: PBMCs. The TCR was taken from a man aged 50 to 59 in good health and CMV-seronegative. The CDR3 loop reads CASSVAPTRDNEQFF. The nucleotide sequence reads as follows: TGTGCCAGCAGCGTAGCGCCGACTAGGGACAATGAGCAGTTCTTC.